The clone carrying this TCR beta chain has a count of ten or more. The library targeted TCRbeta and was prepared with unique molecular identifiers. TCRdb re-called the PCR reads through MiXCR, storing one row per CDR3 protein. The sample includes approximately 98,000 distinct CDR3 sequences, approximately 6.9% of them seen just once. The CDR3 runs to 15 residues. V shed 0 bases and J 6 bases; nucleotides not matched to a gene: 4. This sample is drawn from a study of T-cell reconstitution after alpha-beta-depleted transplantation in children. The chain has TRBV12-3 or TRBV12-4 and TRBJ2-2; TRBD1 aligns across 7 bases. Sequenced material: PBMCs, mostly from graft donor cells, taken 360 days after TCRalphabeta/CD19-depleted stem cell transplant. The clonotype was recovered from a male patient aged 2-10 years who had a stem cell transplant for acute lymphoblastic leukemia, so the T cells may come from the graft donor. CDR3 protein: CASSLADREAGELFF. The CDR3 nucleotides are TGTGCCAGCAGTTTAGCCGACAGGGAAGCCGGGGAGCTGTTTTTT.